The 15 T cell receptor beta chains below come from one sample, sequenced in a study of blood T cell repertoires in COVID-19. The protocol was immunoSEQ multiplex PCR, while the TCRdb copy is restricted to in-frame clones and leaves out a portion. The repertoire holds under 60,000 clones, with around 90% as singletons. The sample consisted of peripheral blood. The origin of the receptors is a human donor with acute or convalescent COVID-19. The donor label of this sample is uncertain.

The V and J genes are TRBV5-1 and TRBJ2-5; TRBD1 is a possible D gene (5 bases). CDR1 SGHRS and CDR2 YFSETQ come from the germline V gene. The V end was cut by 2 bases, the J end by 1 base, with 6 bases between. The CDR3 loop spans 13 amino acids. As DNA, the CDR3 is TGCGCCAGCAGCTTACAGGCCCAAGAGACCCAGTACTTC. Translating it yields CASSLQAQETQYF.

V gene TRBV7-2 combines with J gene TRBJ2-7; no definite D call. The CDR3 totals 14 residues. From germline, CDR1 is SGHTA and CDR2 FQGNSA. Trimming removed 5 bases at V and 2 bases at J, with 13 bases between. The DNA of the CDR3 is TGTGCCAGCAGCCCTACCCACCTGGCCTACGAGCAGTACTTC. This gives the protein CASSPTHLAYEQYF. Supplemented by reference TRBV7-2 and TRBJ2-7, the full variable domain reads GAGVSQSPSNKVTEKGKDVELRCDPISGHTALYWYRQSLGQGLEFLIYFQGNSAPDKSGLPSDRFSAERTGGSVSTLTIQRTQQEDSAVYLCASSPTHLAYEQYFGPGTRLTVT.

The CDR3 sequence: CASSLGAGRRETQYF. The CDR3 DNA reads as TGCGCCAGCAGCTTGGGTGCAGGGCGACGAGAGACCCAGTACTTC. The J gene is TRBJ2-5, the V gene TRBV5-1, with D possibly TRBD1 on 5 matching bases. The CDR3 sequence is 15 residues long. Trimming stripped 0 bases from V and 4 bases from J, with 13 bases between. Per the germline V gene, CDR1 is SGHRS and CDR2 is YFSETQ.

V and J are TRBV5-1 and TRBJ1-3; 8 positions match TRBD1. The CDR3 consists of 13 residues. V shed 0 bases, J shed 7 bases, and the junction held 0 bases outside the gene matches. From germline, CDR1 is SGHRS and CDR2 YFSETQ. The CDR3 reads CASSLGTGNTIYF. The CDR3 DNA sequence: TGCGCCAGCAGCTTGGGGACAGGGAACACCATATATTTT.

This rearrangement joins TRBV4-1 to TRBJ2-2, with TRBD2 matching over 11 bases. V trimming: 2 bases; J trimming: 2 bases; junction bases outside the gene matches: 7. The CDR3 totals 18 residues. Per the germline V gene, CDR1 is MGHRA and CDR2 is YSYEKL. CDR3 amino acids: CASSQPSGLAGNTGELFF. CDR3 nucleotide sequence: TGCGCCAGCAGCCAACCCTCTGGACTAGCGGGTAACACCGGGGAGCTGTTTTTT.

The chain recombines TRBV29-1 with TRBJ1-1; D is undetermined. Trimming took off 4 bases at V and 2 bases at J, with 11 bases between the two ends. This CDR3 spans 13 amino acids. Germline CDR1 and CDR2: SQVTM and ANQGSEA. CDR3 protein: CSVAAARNTEAFF. The CDR3 DNA reads TGCAGCGTTGCCGCGGCCAGAAACACTGAAGCTTTCTTT.

This clone was counted once. The CDR3 sequence: CASGFRDSPSSYEQYV. The CDR3 DNA follows: TGTGCTAGTGGTTTCCGGGACAGCCCTAGCTCCTACGAGCAGTACGTC. The V and J genes are TRBV12-5 and TRBJ2-7; the match to TRBD1 covers 7 bases. Germline V gene data show CDR1 as LGHNT and CDR2 as FRNRAP. This CDR3 is 16 amino acids long. The J segment lost 0 bases and the V segment lost 3 bases, leaving 8 bases of the junction unmatched.

The rearrangement uses TRBV27 and TRBJ1-2; D perhaps matches TRBD1 (6 bases). The CDR3 loop spans 18 amino acids. Germline CDR1 reads MNHEY; CDR2 reads SMNVEV (reference sequence). Trimming took off 1 base at V and 4 bases at J, with 22 bases between the two ends. The CDR3 spells CASSLYPIVTGGSYGYTF. CDR3 bases: TGTGCCAGCAGTTTATACCCTATAGTGACAGGCGGGAGCTATGGCTACACCTTC.

The rearrangement joins TRBV7-7 to TRBJ2-5; the D gene is possibly TRBD1 (5 bases). V gave up 5 bases and J gave up 1 base, with 11 bases separating them. Germline CDR1 SSHAT, CDR2 FNYEAQ (reference sequence). This CDR3 comprises 14 residues. In DNA, the CDR3 is TGTGCCAGCAGCACAGGACACAGCCAAGAGACCCAGTACTTC. Amino acids: CASSTGHSQETQYF.

This sequence joins TRBV24-1 and TRBJ2-1; 9 nucleotides line up with TRBD2. Trimming removed 2 bases from V and 6 bases from J; junction bases left unmatched: 13. This CDR3 is 18 amino acids long. Germline values: CDR1 KGHDR, CDR2 SFDVKD. The CDR3 here is CATSDCQREAPLFNEQFF. The CDR3 region has the DNA TGTGCCACCAGTGATTGCCAGCGGGAGGCCCCTCTATTCAATGAGCAGTTCTTC.

V usage is TRBV7-9 and J usage is TRBJ2-5; TRBD1 aligns across 7 bases. The ends lost 6 bases at V and 2 bases at J; junction bases unmatched: 6. Germline loops: CDR1 SEHNR, CDR2 FQNEAQ (reference sequence). The CDR3 runs to 14 residues. CDR3 DNA sequence: TGTGCCAGCAGTTCCCAGGGACAGCAAGAGACCCAGTACTTC. Its protein product is CASSSQGQQETQYF.

V usage is TRBV9 and J usage is TRBJ1-2; 8 bases agree with TRBD1. The V gene's germline CDR1 is SGDLS and CDR2 YYNGEE. This CDR3 contains 18 residues. J was trimmed by 3 bases and V by 0 bases; bases with no gene match: 13. The CDR3 nucleotides read TGTGCCAGCAGCGTAGGCCAAATAAACGTGGACAGGGACTATGGCTACACCTTC. This sequence encodes CASSVGQINVDRDYGYTF. The full variable domain, completed using reference TRBV9 and TRBJ1-2, is DSGVTQTPKHLITATGQRVTLRCSPRSGDLSVYWYQQSLDQGLQFLIQYYNGEERAKGNILERFSAQQFPDLHSELNLSSLELGDSALYFCASSVGQINVDRDYGYTFGSGTRLTVV.

V gene TRBV9 combines with J gene TRBJ2-3; possible D gene TRBD2, 5 bases. V was pared by 6 bases and J by 5 bases, with 22 bases between. Germline CDR1 is SGDLS and CDR2 is YYNGEE. The CDR3 is made up of 16 amino acids. CDR3 region: CASTRDIARGLDTQYF. DNA for the CDR3: TGTGCCAGCACCCGAGACATAGCCAGAGGGTTAGATACGCAGTATTTT.

This rearrangement joins TRBV11-2 to TRBJ2-5; weak D call: TRBD2 (5 bases). The V gene's germline CDR1 is SGHAT and CDR2 FQNNGV. The germline V and J ends were trimmed by 3 bases and 5 bases, with 10 bases remaining between them. This CDR3 is 13 amino acids long. In DNA, the CDR3 is TGTGCCAGCAGCTTTTTGCCGGGGGAGACCCAGTACTTC. Translated, it gives CASSFLPGETQYF.

This clone was recorded only once. The gene calls are TRBV25-1 and TRBJ1-4, with 9 bases that match TRBD1. This CDR3 has 15 amino acids. Germline V gene sequence: CDR1 MGHDK, CDR2 SYGVNS. Losses at the gene ends were 4 bases for V and 4 bases for J; bases not matched to a gene: 4. The CDR3 loop reads CASSGDREYNEKLFF. DNA of the CDR3: TGTGCCAGCAGTGGGGACAGGGAATATAATGAAAAACTGTTTTTT.